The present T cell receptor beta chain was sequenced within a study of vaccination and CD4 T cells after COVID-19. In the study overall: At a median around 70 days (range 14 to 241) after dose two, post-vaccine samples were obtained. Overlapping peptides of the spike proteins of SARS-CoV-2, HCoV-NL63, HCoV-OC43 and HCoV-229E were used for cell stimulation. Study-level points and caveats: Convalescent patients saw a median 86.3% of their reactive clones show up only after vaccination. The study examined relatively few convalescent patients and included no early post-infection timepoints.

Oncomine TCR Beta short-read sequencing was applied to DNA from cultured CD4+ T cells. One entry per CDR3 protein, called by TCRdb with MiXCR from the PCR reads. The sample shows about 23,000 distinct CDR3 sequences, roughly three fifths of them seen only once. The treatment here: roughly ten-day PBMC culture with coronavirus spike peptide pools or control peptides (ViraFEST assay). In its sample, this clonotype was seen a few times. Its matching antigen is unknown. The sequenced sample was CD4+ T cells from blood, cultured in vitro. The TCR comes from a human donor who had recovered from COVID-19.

The CDR3 DNA reads as TGCAGTGCTAGAGATCGGAACGGGGTGGGGTACGAGCAGTACTTC. It translates to CSARDRNGVGYEQYF. The genes are TRBV20-1 and TRBJ2-7; D may be TRBD2 (5 bases). CDR3 size: 15 residues. V lost 0 bases, J lost 4 bases, and 16 bases lay in between. CDR1 DFQATT and CDR2 SNEGSKA come from the germline V gene (reference sequence).